These T cell receptor beta chains were read from a single sample in a study of blood T cell repertoires in COVID-19. Generated by immunoSEQ multiplex PCR, the TCRdb table keeps only in-frame clones and is missing some. The sample has approximately 250,000 clones, 80% to 90% seen once. Material for sequencing was PBMCs or T cells enriched from blood (not recorded which). These receptors came from a woman aged 25-40 years with acute COVID-19. The CDR3 runs from the conserved cysteine through the conserved F or W. D genes are given only for firm matches. Where a row states a size, it is once, few, many or the class of an expanded clone; other rows omit it.

- | - | TRBJ2-3 | TRBV28 | TGTGCCAGCAGTTTATTTCGGCGGATCGATCCGGCAGATACGCAGTATTTT | CASSLFRRIDPADTQYF
- | TRBD1 | TRBJ1-2 | TRBV27 | TGTGCCAGCAGTTTCGTCGACAGGGGGCTCGGAGGCTACACCTTC | CASSFVDRGLGGYTF
- | TRBD1 | TRBJ1-3 | TRBV19 | TGTGCCAGTACTCTGGGAGGACAGGACTCTGGAAACACCATATATTTT | CASTLGGQDSGNTIYF
- | TRBD1 | TRBJ2-4 | TRBV5-4 | TGTGCCAGCAGCTCCGGGACAGATAGTTTAGCCAAAAACATTCAGTACTTC | CASSSGTDSLAKNIQYF
- | - | TRBJ1-3 | TRBV30 | TGTGCCTGGAGTCAGGGGATAAGTGGAAACACCATATATTTT | CAWSQGISGNTIYF
few | TRBD2 | TRBJ2-3 | TRBV7-2 | TGTGCCAGCAGTGTCAATAGCGGGAGAACAGATACGCAGTATTTT | CASSVNSGRTDTQYF
- | - | TRBJ2-5 | TRBV19 | TGTGCCAGTAGTCAGGGCAGGGCAGAGACCCAGTACTTC | CASSQGRAETQYF
- | TRBD1 | TRBJ2-3 | TRBV6-4 | TGTGCCAGCAGAGAGTCAGGGGGCGCGAATACGCAGTATTTT | CASRESGGANTQYF
- | - | TRBJ2-7 | TRBV7-2 | TGTGCCAGCAGCTCGACTGGGGGGGGCAACGGCGAGCAGTACTTC | CASSSTGGGNGEQYF
- | - | TRBJ2-7 | TRBV2 | TGTGCCAGCAGTGATGGCCCGTTCGAGCAGTACTTC | CASSDGPFEQYF
- | TRBD1 | TRBJ1-1 | TRBV28 | TGTGCCAGCAGTACAGGGGGTAGGGGCACTGAAGCTTTCTTT | CASSTGGRGTEAFF
- | - | TRBJ2-3 | TRBV19 | TGTGCCAGTAGTCCGAGAGCATCCTCCCTAACAGATACGCAGTATTTT | CASSPRASSLTDTQYF
- | TRBD1 | TRBJ2-1 | TRBV11-2 | TGTGCCAGCAGAAACCGGGACAGACCGTACAATGAGCAGTTCTTC | CASRNRDRPYNEQFF
- | - | TRBJ2-7 | TRBV6-5 | TGTGCCAGCAGTCAGTCCTACGAGCAGTACTTC | CASSQSYEQYF
- | - | TRBJ1-1 | TRBV4-3 | TGCGCCAGCAGCCCCGGGAACACTGAAGCTTTCTTT | CASSPGNTEAFF
- | TRBD1 | TRBJ1-5 | TRBV19 | TGTGCCAGTAGTACCGGGGACAGTTTTCGAACTAATCAGCCCCAGCATTTT | CASSTGDSFRTNQPQHF
- | - | TRBJ1-2 | TRBV21-1 | TGTGCCAGCAGCCCTAGAACAGGGGGGAAAGGCTACACCTTC | CASSPRTGGKGYTF
- | - | TRBJ1-2 | TRBV2 | TGTGCCAGCAGTGTCGACAGAACTCCCTACTATGGCTACACCTTC | CASSVDRTPYYGYTF
- | TRBD1 | TRBJ1-1 | TRBV27 | TGTGCCAGCAGCTCGCCGGGACAGGGGGTTCTCATCACTGAAGCTTTCTTT | CASSSPGQGVLITEAFF
- | - | TRBJ2-5 | TRBV2 | TGTGCCAGCAACGCAGGGCAAGAGACCCAGTACTTC | CASNAGQETQYF
- | TRBD1 | TRBJ2-2 | TRBV5-4 | TGTGCCAGCAGTTATATACAGGGGGCTAGAGCCGGGGAGCTGTTTTTT | CASSYIQGARAGELFF
once | TRBD1 | TRBJ2-2 | TRBV19 | TGTGCCAGTAGTATTCTCCAGGGGGCGTCGGCCGGGGAGCTGTTTTTT | CASSILQGASAGELFF
- | TRBD1 | TRBJ2-7 | TRBV7-9 | TGTGCCAGCAGCTTAGTAGGGACAGGGGGACTCCCCTACGAGCAGTACTTC | CASSLVGTGGLPYEQYF
- | - | TRBJ2-5 | TRBV5-4 | TGTGCCAGCAGCCTCCAAGAGACCCAGTACTTC | CASSLQETQYF
- | TRBD1 | TRBJ2-7 | TRBV6-5 | TGTGCCAGCAGGCGGACAGGGGGCCTCGAGCAGTACTTC | CASRRTGGLEQYF
- | TRBD1 | TRBJ1-2 | TRBV28 | TGTGCCAGCAGCTACAGGGGCGATAACTATGGCTACACCTTC | CASSYRGDNYGYTF
- | - | TRBJ2-1 | TRBV29-1 | TGCAGCGTTGTACTTCCATCCTACAATGAGCAGTTCTTC | CSVVLPSYNEQFF
- | TRBD2 | TRBJ2-7 | TRBV4-1 | TGCGCCAGCAGCCATATAGAAACGAGCGGGAGCCACGAGCAGTACTTC | CASSHIETSGSHEQYF
- | - | TRBJ2-7 | TRBV19 | TGTGCCAGTAGTGTAAACCGGTTTCCCAACCCCTACGAGCAGTACTTC | CASSVNRFPNPYEQYF
- | TRBD2 | TRBJ2-5 | TRBV11-2 | TGTGCCAGCAGCTTTCGGGCGGCTAGCGGTGGGGCAGGGTCCCAGTACTTC | CASSFRAASGGAGSQYF
- | - | TRBJ2-1 | TRBV11-2 | TGTGCCAGCAGCTTAGTTGGAGGGGAAAGCTCCTACAATGAGCAGTTCTTC | CASSLVGGESSYNEQFF
- | TRBD1 | TRBJ1-6 | TRBV9 | TGTGCCAGCAGCGCCGGACAGGGGAACTCCTATAATTCACCCCTCCACTTT | CASSAGQGNSYNSPLHF
once | TRBD1 | TRBJ1-2 | TRBV30 | TGTGCCTGGAGTATCGGAGGGGGCGAAAACTATGGCTACACCTTC | CAWSIGGGENYGYTF